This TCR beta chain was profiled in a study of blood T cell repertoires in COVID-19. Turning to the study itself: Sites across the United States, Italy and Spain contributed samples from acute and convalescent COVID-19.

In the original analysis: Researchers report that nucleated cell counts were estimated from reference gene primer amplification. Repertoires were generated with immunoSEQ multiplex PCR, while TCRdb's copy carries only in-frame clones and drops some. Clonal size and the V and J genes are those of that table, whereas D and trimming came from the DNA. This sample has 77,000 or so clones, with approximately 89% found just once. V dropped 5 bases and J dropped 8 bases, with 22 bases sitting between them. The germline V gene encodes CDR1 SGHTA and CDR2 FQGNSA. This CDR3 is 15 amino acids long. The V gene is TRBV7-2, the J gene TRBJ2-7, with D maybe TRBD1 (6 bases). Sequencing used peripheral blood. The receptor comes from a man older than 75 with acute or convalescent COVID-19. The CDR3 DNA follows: TGTGCCAGCAGCCTCGGCCCGGACAGCTCAAGCAAGCAGTACTTC. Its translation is CASSLGPDSSSKQYF.